Listed below are T cell receptor beta chains from one sample, sequenced in a study of blood T cell repertoires in COVID-19. Clones were read by immunoSEQ multiplex PCR, and TCRdb kept only the in-frame ones, dropping some. Among about 340,000 clones listed, over 70% were seen once. Sequencing was performed on peripheral blood. These TCRs come from a man aged 25-40 years with active or convalescent COVID-19. The CDR3 runs from the conserved cysteine through the conserved F or W. The D gene is left open where the match is weak. Expanded clones are given a class, and other clones once, few, many or no size at all.

D gene | J gene | CDR3 length | V gene | clone size | CDR3 protein | CDR3 DNA
TRBD2 | TRBJ2-2 | 16 | TRBV19 | NA | CASTLGGVANTGELFF | TGTGCCAGTACCCTTGGGGGGGTGGCGAACACCGGGGAGCTGTTTTTT
TRBD2 | TRBJ2-7 | 14 | TRBV5-1 | NA | CASSFSGRGYEQYF | TGCGCCAGCAGCTTTAGCGGGAGGGGGTACGAGCAGTACTTC
NA | TRBJ1-2 | 14 | TRBV27 | NA | CASSGKGRIYGYTF | TGTGCCAGCAGTGGTAAGGGGCGAATCTATGGCTACACCTTC
TRBD2 | TRBJ2-7 | 15 | TRBV5-1 | NA | CASSLTSGMAYEQYF | TGCGCCAGCAGCCTTACTAGCGGAATGGCCTACGAGCAGTACTTC
TRBD2 | TRBJ2-7 | 16 | TRBV10-3 | NA | CAIADSTSGSSYEQYF | TGTGCCATCGCCGACTCGACTAGCGGTAGCTCCTACGAGCAGTACTTC
TRBD1 | TRBJ2-5 | 14 | TRBV6-1 | NA | CASSDPDRGWTQYF | TGTGCCAGCAGTGACCCAGACAGGGGATGGACCCAGTACTTC
NA | TRBJ2-1 | 16 | TRBV2 | NA | CASSLEGRASYNEQFF | TGTGCCAGCAGCCTGGAGGGGCGGGCAAGCTACAATGAGCAGTTCTTC
TRBD1 | TRBJ1-2 | 15 | TRBV7-6 | NA | CASSPLVRGSYGYTF | TGTGCCAGCAGCCCACTGGTCAGGGGGAGCTATGGCTACACCTTC
TRBD1 | TRBJ1-3 | 16 | TRBV18 | NA | CASSLGGTGSGNTIYF | TGTGCCAGCTCACTCGGCGGGACAGGCTCTGGAAACACCATATATTTT
NA | TRBJ2-1 | 12 | TRBV24-1 | NA | CATGQINNEQFF | TGTGCCACCGGACAGATCAACAATGAGCAGTTCTTC
NA | TRBJ1-1 | 15 | TRBV2 | NA | CASSEFGVLADEAFF | TGTGCCAGCAGTGAATTTGGTGTGTTGGCAGATGAAGCTTTCTTT
NA | TRBJ2-1 | 17 | TRBV4-1 | many | CASSQDWPAGSYNEQFF | TGCGCCAGCAGCCAAGATTGGCCAGCGGGTTCCTACAATGAGCAGTTCTTC
TRBD1 | TRBJ1-4 | 13 | TRBV7-9 | few | CASSQGANEKLFF | TGTGCCAGCAGCCAGGGGGCTAATGAAAAACTGTTTTTT
NA | TRBJ2-1 | 16 | TRBV28 | NA | CASSSLAVNAYNEQFF | TGTGCCAGCAGTTCTCTTGCGGTCAACGCCTACAATGAGCAGTTCTTC
NA | TRBJ2-7 | 14 | TRBV3-1/TRBV3-2 | NA | CASSQDHPGYEQYF | TGTGCCAGCAGCCAAGATCATCCGGGCTACGAGCAGTACTTC
TRBD1 | TRBJ1-2 | 14 | TRBV7-9 | NA | CASSITGGFYGYTF | TGTGCCAGCAGCATCACAGGGGGCTTCTATGGCTACACCTTC
TRBD1 | TRBJ1-3 | 14 | TRBV4-2 | NA | CASSSGTAGNTIYF | TGTGCCAGCAGCTCTGGGACAGCCGGAAACACCATATATTTT
TRBD2 | TRBJ2-2 | 16 | TRBV11-2 | NA | CASSFLAGVDTGELFF | TGTGCCAGCAGCTTTCTAGCGGGGGTGGACACCGGGGAGCTGTTTTTT
TRBD1 | TRBJ2-1 | 15 | TRBV4-3 | NA | CASSQDLGGRNEQFF | TGCGCCAGCAGCCAAGATCTAGGGGGCCGCAATGAGCAGTTCTTC
NA | TRBJ2-1 | 12 | TRBV2 | NA | CASSLLYNEQFF | TGTGCCAGTTCCCTTCTTTACAATGAGCAGTTCTTC
NA | TRBJ2-7 | 13 | TRBV4-3 | NA | CASSQVGGREQYF | TGCGCCAGCAGCCAAGTGGGGGGGCGCGAGCAGTACTTC
NA | TRBJ2-1 | 14 | TRBV6-5 | NA | CASGGDRSFNEQFF | TGTGCCAGCGGGGGGGACAGGAGCTTCAATGAGCAGTTCTTC
NA | TRBJ2-1 | 13 | TRBV5-1 | NA | CASSEGEFDEQFF | TGCGCCAGCAGCGAGGGGGAGTTCGATGAGCAGTTCTTC
TRBD1 | TRBJ1-2 | 14 | TRBV5-1 | NA | CASSLTGENYGYTF | TGCGCCAGCAGCTTGACAGGGGAGAATTATGGCTACACCTTC
NA | TRBJ2-7 | 15 | TRBV5-4 | NA | CASSLDPGSPYEQYF | TGTGCCAGCAGCTTGGACCCGGGTTCCCCCTACGAGCAGTACTTC
NA | TRBJ2-7 | 11 | TRBV2 | NA | CASGLADEQYF | TGTGCCAGCGGGCTAGCCGACGAGCAGTACTTC
NA | TRBJ2-6 | 14 | TRBV9 | NA | CASSVSTGANVLTF | TGTGCCAGCAGCGTATCTACTGGGGCCAACGTCCTGACTTTC
TRBD1 | TRBJ1-1 | 15 | TRBV7-9 | few | CASSLWKGARTEAFF | TGTGCCAGCAGCTTATGGAAGGGGGCCAGGACTGAAGCTTTCTTT
TRBD2 | TRBJ2-1 | 14 | TRBV24-1 | once | CATSEVAGGNEQFF | TGTGCCACCAGTGAAGTAGCGGGGGGCAATGAGCAGTTCTTC
TRBD1 | TRBJ2-2 | 15 | TRBV3-1/TRBV3-2 | NA | CASSQGTGASGELFF | TGTGCCAGCAGCCAAGGTACAGGGGCTAGCGGGGAGCTGTTTTTT
TRBD2 | TRBJ2-7 | 15 | TRBV5-1 | NA | CASSYIAGGTYEQYF | TGCGCCAGCAGCTACATAGCGGGGGGAACCTACGAGCAGTACTTC
NA | TRBJ1-4 | 15 | TRBV7-2 | few | CASSLGGQGYEKLFF | TGTGCCAGCAGCTTAGGGGGGCAGGGCTATGAAAAACTGTTTTTT
NA | TRBJ1-6 | 16 | TRBV27 | NA | CASSLTGIAYNSPLHF | TGTGCCAGCAGTTTAACCGGTATAGCCTATAATTCACCCCTCCACTTT
NA | TRBJ1-2 | 8 | TRBV29-1 | NA | CSVTEGTF | TGCAGCGTGACGGAGGGGACCTTC
NA | TRBJ2-1 | 16 | TRBV7-2 | NA | CASSIGGTALYNEQFF | TGTGCCAGCAGCATAGGAGGGACAGCCCTTTACAATGAGCAGTTCTTC
TRBD2 | TRBJ2-2 | 16 | TRBV5-4 | NA | CASSRLAGGDTGELFF | TGTGCCAGCAGCCGACTAGCGGGAGGTGACACCGGGGAGCTGTTTTTT
TRBD1 | TRBJ1-2 | 14 | TRBV15 | NA | CATSPRQGNYGYTF | TGTGCCACCAGCCCGAGACAGGGGAACTATGGCTACACCTTC
NA | TRBJ1-4 | 14 | TRBV5-1 | NA | CASSGGAGNEKLFF | TGCGCCAGCAGCGGGGGGGCAGGGAATGAAAAACTGTTTTTT
TRBD1 | TRBJ1-3 | 12 | TRBV30 | NA | CAWNTGGNTIYF | TGTGCCTGGAATACAGGGGGCAACACCATATATTTT
TRBD1 | TRBJ1-1 | 14 | TRBV4-2 | NA | CASSTDRGLSEAFF | TGTGCCAGCAGCACCGACAGGGGGCTTTCTGAAGCTTTCTTT
NA | TRBJ2-7 | 15 | TRBV30 | NA | CAWSEIGGLGYEQYF | TGTGCCTGGAGTGAGATCGGGGGATTAGGATACGAGCAGTACTTC